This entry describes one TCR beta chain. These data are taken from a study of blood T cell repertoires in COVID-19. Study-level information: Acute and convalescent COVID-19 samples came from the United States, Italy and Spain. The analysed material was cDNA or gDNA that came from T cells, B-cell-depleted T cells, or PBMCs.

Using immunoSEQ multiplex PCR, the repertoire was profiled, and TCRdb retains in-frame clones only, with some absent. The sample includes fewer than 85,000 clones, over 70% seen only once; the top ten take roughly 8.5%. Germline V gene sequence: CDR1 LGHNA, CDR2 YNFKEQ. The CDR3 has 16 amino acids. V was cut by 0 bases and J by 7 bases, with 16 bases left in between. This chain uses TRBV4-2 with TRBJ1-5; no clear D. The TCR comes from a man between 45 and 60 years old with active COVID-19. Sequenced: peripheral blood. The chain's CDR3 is CASSQETFPGIQPQHF. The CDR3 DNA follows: TGTGCCAGCAGCCAAGAGACGTTCCCGGGGATCCAGCCCCAGCATTTT.